A selection of T cell receptor beta chains follows, all from one sample in a study of beta chain features in type 1 diabetes. The assay was immunoSEQ multiplex PCR, and TCRdb's table has in-frame clones only and misses some. Here the sample spans around 140,000 clones, 9.5% to 10% being singletons. Sequenced sample: central memory CD4+ T cells from blood. Receptors were obtained from a woman between 40 and 55 years old in good health. The CDR3 runs from the conserved cysteine through the conserved F or W. Fields, in order: V gene, clone size, D gene, J gene, CDR3 protein, CDR3 DNA. The D gene is left open where the match is weak. The size of a clone is reported for some rows only, either as once, few or many, or as a class for expanded clones.

TRBV5-4,.,TRBD2,TRBJ2-3,CASSLRAGGPTDTQYF,TGTGCCAGCAGCTTGCGAGCGGGGGGACCCACAGATACGCAGTATTTT
TRBV29-1,.,.,TRBJ1-2,CSVSHANYGYTF,TGCAGCGTCTCACATGCTAACTATGGCTACACCTTC
TRBV6-5,few,TRBD1,TRBJ2-3,CASARGQGDTDTQYF,TGTGCCAGCGCACGAGGACAGGGTGACACAGATACGCAGTATTTT
TRBV9,.,.,TRBJ1-4,CASTAEGGGKLFF,TGTGCCAGCACCGCCGAGGGGGGGGGAAAACTGTTTTTT
TRBV29-1,.,TRBD1,TRBJ1-1,CSAPWTGTNTEAFF,TGCAGCGCTCCGTGGACAGGCACGAACACTGAAGCTTTCTTT
TRBV11-2,.,TRBD1,TRBJ2-4,CASSFPGQGKNIQYF,TGTGCCAGCAGCTTCCCGGGACAGGGCAAAAACATTCAGTACTTC
TRBV5-1,.,.,TRBJ2-5,CASSSETQYF,TGCGCCAGCAGCTCGGAGACCCAGTACTTC
TRBV6-6,few,TRBD1,TRBJ1-5,CASRTGTGATGPQHF,TGTGCCAGCAGAACCGGGACAGGGGCCACAGGGCCCCAGCATTTT
TRBV27,.,TRBD1,TRBJ2-4,CASRSPGQGNIQYF,TGTGCCAGCAGATCACCGGGACAGGGGAACATTCAGTACTTC
TRBV11-1,few,.,TRBJ2-7,CASSQAASSYEQYF,TGTGCCAGCAGCCAGGCCGCGAGCTCCTACGAGCAGTACTTC
TRBV7-6,.,TRBD2,TRBJ2-3,CASSLGTSGGSDTQYF,TGTGCCAGCAGCCTTGGGACTAGCGGGGGGTCGGATACGCAGTATTTT
TRBV6-6,.,.,TRBJ2-1,CASSWGGYNEQFF,TGTGCCAGCAGCTGGGGCGGCTACAATGAGCAGTTCTTC
TRBV5-1,.,TRBD1,TRBJ1-2,CASSFQGEDYGYTF,TGCGCCAGCAGCTTCCAGGGGGAGGACTATGGCTACACCTTC
TRBV15,.,.,TRBJ2-2,CATSRTGLPRTGELFF,TGTGCCACCAGCAGAACGGGTCTCCCGAGGACCGGGGAGCTGTTTTTT
TRBV7-9,.,.,TRBJ1-6,CASSLRSSNSPLHF,TGTGCCAGCAGCTTACGGTCCTCTAATTCACCCCTCCACTTT
TRBV27,.,.,TRBJ2-6,CASSLSRSGANVLTF,TGTGCCAGCAGTTTATCGAGGTCTGGGGCCAACGTCCTGACTTTC
TRBV19,.,TRBD2,TRBJ2-1,CASSSGGDSYNEQFF,TGTGCCAGTAGTAGCGGGGGGGACTCCTACAATGAGCAGTTCTTC
TRBV6-5,.,.,TRBJ1-6,CASSPQGTNSPLHF,TGTGCCAGCAGCCCCCAGGGGACCAATTCACCCCTCCACTTT
TRBV7-9,few,.,TRBJ2-7,CASSLQFYEQYF,TGTGCCAGCAGCTTACAGTTTTACGAGCAGTACTTC
TRBV9,many,TRBD2,TRBJ2-1,CASSVASGGHNEQFF,TGTGCCAGCAGCGTAGCCAGCGGGGGACACAATGAGCAGTTCTTC
TRBV15,few,TRBD1,TRBJ1-5,CATSRGQGQERPQHF,TGTGCCACCAGCAGAGGACAGGGGCAGGAGCGGCCCCAGCATTTT
TRBV25-1,.,TRBD1,TRBJ2-1,CASSDGDRGSYNEQFF,TGTGCCAGCAGTGATGGAGACAGGGGCTCCTACAATGAGCAGTTCTTC
TRBV4-2,many,TRBD2,TRBJ2-5,CASSRPASGDLETQYF,TGTGCCAGCAGCCGCCCCGCTAGCGGGGATTTGGAGACCCAGTACTTC
TRBV11-2,.,TRBD2,TRBJ2-7,CASSFGVGTSAVYEQYF,TGTGCCAGCAGCTTTGGCGTGGGGACTAGCGCTGTTTACGAGCAGTACTTC
TRBV5-4,few,TRBD2,TRBJ2-1,CASSAAAGSGGNYNEQFF,TGTGCCAGCAGCGCAGCCGCCGGTAGCGGGGGGAACTACAATGAGCAGTTCTTC
TRBV14,many,.,TRBJ1-5,CASSVEAGPQHF,TGTGCCAGCAGCGTTGAGGCCGGGCCCCAGCATTTT
TRBV4-3,.,.,TRBJ1-5,CASSQDSGGTFGPQHF,TGCGCCAGCAGCCAAGATTCCGGGGGTACGTTCGGCCCCCAGCATTTT
TRBV5-1,.,.,TRBJ1-2,CASSLTGIPTNYGYTF,TGCGCCAGCAGCTTAACAGGGATCCCTACTAACTATGGCTACACCTTC
TRBV5-1,few,TRBD1,TRBJ1-1,CASSLVQGLNTEAFF,TGCGCCAGCAGCTTGGTACAGGGGTTGAACACTGAAGCTTTCTTT
TRBV27,few,.,TRBJ2-7,CASSLYSRPLTNYEQYF,TGTGCCAGCAGTTTATATTCCAGGCCCCTTACCAACTACGAGCAGTACTTC
TRBV5-6,many,.,TRBJ1-1,CASSLTGIINTEAFF,TGTGCCAGCAGCTTGACAGGGATAATAAACACTGAAGCTTTCTTT
TRBV14,few,.,TRBJ2-7,CASSQYRQSGLDEQYF,TGTGCCAGCAGCCAATATCGGCAATCAGGGTTGGACGAGCAGTACTTC
TRBV5-1,.,TRBD2,TRBJ2-5,CASSLRVTSGGAGETQYF,TGCGCCAGCAGCTTGCGGGTGACTAGCGGGGGGGCCGGAGAGACCCAGTACTTC
TRBV10-1,.,TRBD1,TRBJ1-2,CATFPWDSPLYGYTF,TGCGCCACCTTTCCCTGGGACAGCCCCCTCTATGGCTACACCTTC
TRBV2,.,.,TRBJ2-5,CASSERLRETQYF,TGTGCCAGCAGTGAAAGGCTGAGGGAGACCCAGTACTTC
TRBV6-5,few,TRBD1,TRBJ1-1,CASSNPGQGAFF,TGTGCCAGCAGTAACCCGGGACAGGGGGCTTTCTTT
TRBV9,once,.,TRBJ2-5,CASSVGGPQETQYF,TGTGCCAGCAGCGTAGGAGGCCCACAAGAGACCCAGTACTTC
TRBV7-2,.,TRBD2,TRBJ2-1,CASRMLAEEQFF,TGTGCCAGCAGAATGCTAGCGGAGGAGCAGTTCTTC
TRBV7-9,few,.,TRBJ2-1,CASSLHTSQNEQFF,TGTGCCAGCAGCCTCCACACCTCCCAAAATGAGCAGTTCTTC
TRBV11-3,.,.,TRBJ2-2,CASSFGRGNTGELFF,TGTGCCAGCAGCTTCGGGCGGGGGAACACCGGGGAGCTGTTTTTT
TRBV19,few,.,TRBJ1-5,CASSIDPGYENNQPQHF,TGTGCCAGTAGTATAGATCCAGGGTACGAGAACAATCAGCCCCAGCATTTT
TRBV7-2,many,.,TRBJ2-7,CASSSRTAYEQYF,TGTGCCAGCAGCTCGCGTACTGCCTACGAGCAGTACTTC
TRBV25-1,many,.,TRBJ1-6,CASTNPGNSPLHF,TGTGCCAGCACCAACCCAGGGAATTCACCCCTCCACTTT
TRBV5-1,few,TRBD1,TRBJ1-2,CASSRTGGEEGYTF,TGCGCCAGCAGCCGGACAGGGGGCGAAGAAGGCTACACCTTC
TRBV5-5,.,TRBD2,TRBJ2-1,CASSPSGGLGNNEQFF,TGTGCCAGCAGCCCTAGCGGGGGGCTGGGAAACAATGAGCAGTTCTTC
TRBV5-1,few,TRBD1,TRBJ2-7,CASSPEGLWTGSYEQYF,TGCGCCAGCAGCCCTGAGGGCCTTTGGACAGGGTCATACGAGCAGTACTTC
TRBV7-8,few,.,TRBJ1-1,CASRQGGRSEAFF,TGTGCCAGCCGGCAGGGCGGGAGGTCTGAAGCTTTCTTT
TRBV5-1,.,TRBD2,TRBJ2-1,CASSSGLAGAYNEQFF,TGCGCCAGCAGCTCGGGACTAGCGGGGGCCTACAATGAGCAGTTCTTC
TRBV6-6,few,.,TRBJ1-5,CASSYLGADSNQPQHF,TGTGCCAGCAGTTACCTGGGGGCGGATAGCAATCAGCCCCAGCATTTT
TRBV19,few,TRBD2,TRBJ2-1,CASSAGLAGVRVVF,TGTGCCAGTAGTGCGGGACTAGCGGGGGTCCGAGTTGTCTTC
TRBV10-3,.,TRBD2,TRBJ2-3,CAISMGGRPPDTQYF,TGTGCCATCAGTATGGGGGGGAGACCCCCAGATACGCAGTATTTT
TRBV6-5,.,.,TRBJ2-7,CASSWRTGTSTYEQYF,TGTGCCAGCAGTTGGAGAACCGGGACATCCACCTACGAGCAGTACTTC
TRBV9,few,TRBD2,TRBJ2-1,CASSVRTGGGEQFF,TGTGCCAGCAGCGTCAGGACGGGGGGTGGTGAGCAGTTCTTC
TRBV5-1,few,TRBD1,TRBJ2-3,CASTGRQGAPDTQYF,TGCGCCAGCACCGGGCGACAGGGGGCCCCAGATACGCAGTATTTT
TRBV7-7,few,TRBD2,TRBJ2-1,CASSLTSGVINEQFF,TGTGCTAGCAGCTTAACTAGCGGGGTCATCAATGAGCAGTTCTTC
TRBV11-2,.,.,TRBJ2-7,CASSLDEGSLLPYEQYF,TGTGCCAGCAGCTTAGATGAGGGTTCCTTGCTCCCCTACGAGCAGTACTTC
TRBV7-6,few,TRBD1,TRBJ2-1,CASSRTGTGHYNEQFF,TGTGCCAGCAGCCGTACCGGGACAGGACATTACAATGAGCAGTTCTTC
TRBV4-2,.,TRBD2,TRBJ2-2,CASSQKLAGGLTGELFF,TGTGCCAGCAGCCAGAAACTAGCGGGGGGGCTGACCGGGGAGCTGTTTTTT
TRBV7-6,few,TRBD2,TRBJ2-5,CASMLADHETQYF,TGTGCCAGCATGCTAGCGGATCACGAGACCCAGTACTTC
TRBV19,.,.,TRBJ1-4,CASSGIPPANEKLFF,TGTGCCAGTAGCGGTATTCCTCCGGCTAATGAAAAACTGTTTTTT